These 28 T cell receptor beta chains were all obtained from the same sample, sequenced in a study of CD8+ T cells in alopecia areata. RNA extraction and reverse transcription yielded cDNA as sequencing template. Some clones are missing from TCRdb's copy, which holds only in-frame ones; the method was immunoSEQ multiplex PCR. This sample has some 180,000 clones; around 50% occur once, and the top ten carry approximately 4.9%. The source material was CD8+ T cells sorted from blood. The receptors here all came from a human donor in good health.

The J gene is TRBJ2-2, the V gene TRBV2; D is unresolved. CDR1 and CDR2 from the germline V gene are SNHLY and FYNNEI. V lost 4 bases, J lost 8 bases, and 2 bases lay in between. The CDR3 spans 10 residues. The CDR3 protein is CASSGGELFF. Here the CDR3 DNA reads TGTGCCAGCAGTGGTGGGGAGCTGTTTTTT.

This rearrangement joins TRBV29-1 to TRBJ1-2; 8 bases are a match to TRBD1. Germline CDR1 is SQVTM and CDR2 is ANQGSEA. CDR3 length: 14 amino acids. Trimming removed 2 bases from V and 3 bases from J; junction bases left unmatched: 5. CDR3 region: CSVEQGQGYYGYTF. The CDR3 DNA is TGCAGCGTTGAACAAGGACAGGGATACTATGGCTACACCTTC. Combining the CDR3 with reference TRBV29-1 and TRBJ1-2 gives the whole variable domain SAVISQKPSRDICQRGTSLTIQCQVDSQVTMMFWYRQQPGQSLTLIATANQGSEATYESGFVIDKFPISRPNLTFSTLTVSNMSPEDSSIYLCSVEQGQGYYGYTFGSGTRLTVV.

This chain joins TRBV28 and TRBJ1-5; no firm D call. Germline CDR1 is MDHEN and CDR2 is SYDVKM. This CDR3 is built from 11 residues. V was cut by 2 bases and J by 6 bases, with 2 bases left in between. The CDR3 nucleotides are TGTGCCAGCAGTTTAGGTCAGCCCCAGCATTTT. This encodes CASSLGQPQHF.

V is TRBV11-2 and J is TRBJ2-5; D tentatively reads TRBD1 or TRBD2 (6 bases each). CDR3 length equals 15 residues. V lost 2 bases and J 4 bases, leaving 14 bases between the germline ends. Per the germline V gene, CDR1 is SGHAT and CDR2 is FQNNGV. Here the CDR3 reads CASSLRKGGRETQYF. In DNA, the CDR3 is TGTGCCAGCAGCTTAAGGAAGGGGGGCCGAGAGACCCAGTACTTC.

This clone was counted a single time. The chain joins TRBV27 to TRBJ1-1, with D possibly being TRBD1 (5 bases). The CDR3 totals 15 residues. V gave up 1 base and J gave up 1 base, with 10 bases separating them. Germline lookup yields CDR1 MNHEY and CDR2 SMNVEV (reference sequence). The CDR3 DNA sequence: TGTGCCAGCAGTTTATTTGGGGGATGGAACACTGAAGCTTTCTTT. Its translation: CASSLFGGWNTEAFF.

The V call is TRBV12-2, the J call TRBJ1-1; the table gives TRBD1 as D, unverified against the DNA. TRBV12-2 counts as a pseudogene. The length of the CDR3 is 17 residues. The chain's CDR3 is CASRRGPRGPWGTEAFF. The DNA of the CDR3 is TGTGCAAGTCGAAGGGGGCCCAGAGGTCCTTGGGGAACTGAAGCTTTCTTT.

The chain carries TRBV29-1 and TRBJ2-5; weak D call: TRBD2 (5 bases). Trimming removed 1 base from V and 5 bases from J, with 14 bases in between. Germline V gene data show CDR1 as SQVTM and CDR2 as ANQGSEA. The CDR3 consists of 14 residues. CDR3 bases: TGCAGCGTTGAAGTCCCGCTAGCCTTGGAGACCCAGTACTTC. As protein: CSVEVPLALETQYF.

This clone was seen a handful of times. This chain uses TRBV29-1 with TRBJ2-7; no clear D gene. The V end lost 4 bases, the J end lost 0 bases, and 7 bases lay between the germline ends. CDR1 and CDR2 (germline): SQVTM, ANQGSEA. There are 12 residues in the CDR3. The CDR3 region has the DNA TGCAGCGTTGCGGTCAACTCCTACGAGCAGTACTTC. Encoded protein: CSVAVNSYEQYF.

The chain employs TRBV7-9 and TRBJ2-1; TRBD2 matches 8 bases. Germline CDR1 SEHNR, CDR2 FQNEAQ (reference sequence). V was clipped by 5 bases and J by 8 bases; unmatched bases: 14. The CDR3 loop spans 16 amino acids. The chain's CDR3 is CASSPGGGGLLHEQFF. The CDR3 region has the DNA TGTGCCAGCAGCCCGGGCGGCGGGGGGCTCCTCCATGAGCAGTTCTTC.

This clone was detected only a few times. V is TRBV14 and J is TRBJ1-6, with a weak D call TRBD1 (5 bases). The CDR3 totals 15 residues. Germline CDR1 and CDR2: SGHDN and FVKESK. The germline V and J ends were trimmed by 1 base and 10 bases, with 14 bases remaining between them. As DNA, the CDR3 is TGTGCCAGCAGCCAAGTAAGGGGAGAAAAATCACCCCTCCACTTT. This gives the protein CASSQVRGEKSPLHF.

The chain has TRBV5-1 and TRBJ1-3; D gene unclear. Germline CDR1 and CDR2: SGHRS and YFSETQ. This CDR3 is 15 amino acids long. The V end was cut by 3 bases, the J end by 0 bases, with 10 bases between. CDR3 bases: TGCGCCAGCAGCTCTGGGGAGAGCTCTGGAAACACCATATATTTT. It codes for CASSSGESSGNTIYF.

The table lists this clone with a few counts. This sequence joins TRBV6-5 and TRBJ1-1, with 8 bases identical to TRBD1. The V and J ends lost 5 bases and 3 bases, in that order; junction bases with no gene match: 2. There are 13 residues in the CDR3. Germline-derived CDR1 and CDR2 are MNHEY and SVGAGI. CDR3 coding DNA: TGTGCCAGCAGTCCGACAGGGGACACTGAAGCTTTCTTT. It is translated as CASSPTGDTEAFF.

The chain employs TRBV6-5 and TRBJ1-2, with D possibly TRBD1 on 5 matching bases. The germline V and J ends were trimmed by 5 bases and 0 bases, with 7 bases remaining between them. CDR1 and CDR2 (germline): MNHEY, SVGAGI. This CDR3 contains 13 residues. CDR3: CASSMTANYGYTF. The CDR3 DNA reads TGTGCCAGCAGTATGACAGCTAACTATGGCTACACCTTC.

The V gene is TRBV5-1, the J gene TRBJ1-5, with D possibly matching TRBD1 (5 bases). V shed 2 bases and J shed 1 base, with 10 bases lying between them. Germline V gene lookup returns CDR1 SGHRS and CDR2 YFSETQ. The CDR3 has 15 residues. DNA of the CDR3: TGCGCCAGCAGCTTAGGGACGGGAAGCAATCAGCCCCAGCATTTT. This translates into CASSLGTGSNQPQHF.

The chain uses TRBV13 and TRBJ1-2; TRBD1 might be the D (5 bases). Germline CDR1 is PRHDT and CDR2 is FYEKMQ (reference sequence). This CDR3 spans 15 amino acids. V dropped 5 bases and J dropped 0 bases, with 13 bases sitting between them. CDR3 sequence reads: CASSQRGDPNYGYTF. Here the CDR3 DNA reads TGTGCCAGCAGCCAAAGAGGGGACCCTAACTATGGCTACACCTTC.

This CDR3 is CATSSSLGSYNEQFF. The CDR3 nucleotides are TGTGCCACCAGCTCTTCACTGGGCTCCTACAATGAGCAGTTCTTC. This chain uses TRBV15 with TRBJ2-1; D uncertain. V gave up 5 bases and J gave up 0 bases, with 11 bases separating them. Germline CDR1 is LNHNV and CDR2 is YYDKDF (reference sequence). The CDR3 totals 15 residues.

The V call is TRBV6-5, the J call TRBJ2-7, with D tentatively TRBD1 (6 bases). Germline CDR1 and CDR2: MNHEY and SVGAGI. V lost 6 bases, J lost 5 bases, and 17 bases lay in between. The CDR3 consists of 14 residues. The CDR3 nucleotides are TGTGCCAGCAGGAACAGGGATCTTCCCGACGAGCAGTACTTC. Translated, it gives CASRNRDLPDEQYF.

The V and J genes are TRBV19 and TRBJ1-2, with D perhaps matching TRBD1 (5 bases). The CDR3 runs 13 residues. The germline V gene has CDR1 LNHDA and CDR2 SQIVND (reference sequence). Trimming took off 6 bases at V and 0 bases at J, with 8 bases between the two ends. The DNA for the CDR3 is TGTGCCAGTAGCCAGGGCCCTAACTATGGCTACACCTTC. It is translated as CASSQGPNYGYTF.

The chain employs TRBV13 and TRBJ2-5; 11 bases agree with TRBD2. Germline CDR1 is PRHDT and CDR2 is FYEKMQ (reference sequence). The CDR3 contains 14 residues. The V gene end was trimmed by 3 bases and the J gene end by 4 bases; junction bases not matched to a gene: 1. CDR3 region: CASSFSGGAETQYF. The CDR3 coding sequence is TGTGCCAGCAGCTTTAGCGGGGGGGCAGAGACCCAGTACTTC.

The chain is built from TRBV11-2 and TRBJ2-7; D gene ambiguous. There are 15 residues in the CDR3. Germline loops: CDR1 SGHAT, CDR2 FQNNGV. V gave up 3 bases and J gave up 2 bases, with 14 bases separating them. CDR3 nucleotide sequence: TGTGCCAGCAGCTTGGACGATAAGGAGACCTACGAGCAGTACTTC. Translating it yields CASSLDDKETYEQYF. Based on the CDR3 plus reference TRBV11-2 and TRBJ2-7, the full variable domain is EAGVAQSPRYKIIEKRQSVAFWCNPISGHATLYWYQQILGQGPKLLIQFQNNGVVDDSQLPKDRFSAERLKGVDSTLKIQPAKLEDSAVYLCASSLDDKETYEQYFGPGTRLTVT.

This chain connects TRBV9 to TRBJ1-1; the D is unclear. CDR1 is SGDLS and CDR2 is YYNGEE in the germline V gene. V lost 3 bases, J lost 5 bases, and 14 bases lay in between. The CDR3 extends over 14 amino acids. CDR3 DNA sequence: TGTGCCAGCAGCGGGATGAGGGATGGGACTGAAGCTTTCTTT. Its protein product is CASSGMRDGTEAFF.

The chain links TRBV4-1 to TRBJ1-6; possible D gene TRBD1, 5 bases. The V end lost 1 base, the J end lost 9 bases, and 13 bases lay between the germline ends. The CDR3 extends over 15 amino acids. Germline values: CDR1 MGHRA, CDR2 YSYEKL. The CDR3 sequence: CASSQGEGTGSPLHF. The CDR3 DNA is TGCGCCAGCAGCCAAGGGGAGGGGACTGGTTCACCCCTCCACTTT.

The genes are TRBV18 and TRBJ2-1; 9 nucleotides agree with TRBD2. The CDR3 extends over 16 amino acids. Germline loops: CDR1 KGHSH, CDR2 LQKENI. The V segment lost 3 bases and the J segment 3 bases; nucleotides outside the gene matches: 6. The CDR3 sequence: CASSPLERGDYNEQFF. Here the CDR3 DNA reads TGTGCCAGCTCACCTCTGGAGCGGGGGGACTACAATGAGCAGTTCTTC.

The chain joins TRBV2 to TRBJ1-2; D remains ambiguous. Trimming took 1 base from V and 4 from J, leaving 13 bases between them. The CDR3 extends over 15 amino acids. Germline lookup yields CDR1 SNHLY and CDR2 FYNNEI. The CDR3 nucleotides are TGTGCCAGCAGTGAAGGGCTAGGGCCCGGCTATGGCTACACCTTC. This codes for CASSEGLGPGYGYTF.

J is TRBJ1-2 and V is TRBV4-1; D is perhaps TRBD1 (5 bases). There are 13 residues in the CDR3. CDR1 and CDR2 from the germline V gene are MGHRA and YSYEKL. The V and J ends lost 4 bases and 8 bases respectively, with 14 bases between them. The CDR3 sequence is CASSPLGGEGYTF. DNA for the CDR3: TGCGCCAGCAGCCCCCTGGGAGGGGAGGGCTACACCTTC.

The chain uses TRBV11-2 and TRBJ2-5; D might be TRBD2 (5 bases). V shed 3 bases and J shed 4 bases, with 9 bases lying between them. CDR3 length: 13 residues. CDR1 SGHAT and CDR2 FQNNGV come from the germline V gene. In DNA, the CDR3 is TGTGCCAGCAGCTTTGAGGGTACAGAGACCCAGTACTTC. Protein sequence: CASSFEGTETQYF.

The chain couples TRBV13 to TRBJ1-6, with 7 bases fitting TRBD1. The CDR3 has 15 residues. Trimming took 5 bases from V and 8 from J; bases not matched to a gene: 9. Per germline, CDR1 PRHDT and CDR2 FYEKMQ (reference sequence). The CDR3, as DNA: TGTGCCAGCAGCAATTCGGGACAGATTGATTCACCCCTCCACTTT. Its translation: CASSNSGQIDSPLHF.

The V and J genes are TRBV4-1 and TRBJ1-6, with a tentative D call TRBD1 (5 bases). The CDR3 length is 15 residues. V dropped 1 base and J dropped 10 bases, with 14 bases sitting between them. Germline-derived CDR1 and CDR2 are MGHRA and YSYEKL. DNA of the CDR3: TGCGCCAGCAGCCAAGGTTCAGGGTATCAATCACCCCTCCACTTT. It codes for CASSQGSGYQSPLHF.